This T cell receptor beta chain was captured by sequencing in a study of response to subunit inactivated influenza vaccine. Whole-study findings and limits: Only a handful of new T cells, the authors suggested, are recruited with each seasonal influenza vaccination.

MiXCR, run by TCRdb on the RT-PCR reads, gives a single entry per CDR3 protein. The sample contains hundreds of thousands of distinct CDR3 sequences, 14% of which appear only once. The CDR3 sequence is 16 residues long. The ends lost 5 bases at V and 5 bases at J; junction bases unmatched: 15. CDR1 is SQVTM, CDR2 ANQGSEA, per germline. Comment on this clonotype: Its specificity is not known.

The rearrangement uses TRBV29-1 and TRBJ1-2; 9 bases map to TRBD1. The sequences come from PBMCs from blood, collected 14 to 15 days before vaccination. The clonotype was recovered from a middle-aged man who received an inactivated influenza vaccine. CDR3 bases: TGCAGCGTTCTCAACCCAGGACAGGGGCGCGGTTATGGCTACACCTTC. This encodes CSVLNPGQGRGYGYTF. The variable domain in full, completed from reference TRBV29-1 and TRBJ1-2, reads SAVISQKPSRDICQRGTSLTIQCQVDSQVTMMFWYRQQPGQSLTLIATANQGSEATYESGFVIDKFPISRPNLTFSTLTVSNMSPEDSSIYLCSVLNPGQGRGYGYTFGSGTRLTVV.